These 29 T cell receptor beta chains share one sample of origin, sequenced in a study of T cells in Graves' hyperthyroidism and ophthalmopathy. Using RNA transcripts as the source, TCR beta CDR3 regions were amplified. TCR CDR3 regions were first amplified by RT-PCR with HTBI primers. Using its own MiXCR run on the multiplex PCR reads, TCRdb lists one record per CDR3 protein. The table records approximately 400,000 distinct CDR3 sequences, approximately 25% of them present only once. Sequencing was done on a sample of blood. Receptors originate from a man between 50 and 59 years old with Graves' hyperthyroidism.

J is TRBJ1-1 and V is TRBV6-6; D is perhaps TRBD1 (5 bases). CDR3 length: 17 amino acids. V lost 0 bases and J lost 3, with 17 bases in between. CDR1 MNHNY and CDR2 SVGAGI come from the germline V gene (reference sequence). CDR3 residues: CASSYSIHAEGHTEAFF. The CDR3 bases are TGTGCCAGCAGTTACTCAATACATGCTGAGGGACACACTGAAGCTTTCTTT.

Many counts were recorded for this clonotype. The V and J genes are TRBV28 and TRBJ1-1; D perhaps matches TRBD1 (5 bases). Trimming pared 6 bases from V and 2 bases from J, leaving 19 bases between. This CDR3 has 16 residues. Looked up from germline, CDR1 is MDHEN and CDR2 is SYDVKM. The DNA for the CDR3 is TGTGCCAGCAGCTACGGCCGCTTCAGGGATAACACTGAAGCTTTCTTT. This translates into CASSYGRFRDNTEAFF.

This clonotype was seen repeatedly, ten times or more. The genes are TRBV2 and TRBJ2-1, with D hard to call. The length of the CDR3 is 11 residues. Trimming shortened V by 4 bases and J by 10 bases, and 8 bases separated the two germline ends. The germline CDR1 and CDR2 sequences are SNHLY and FYNNEI. CDR3 protein: CASSVTDEQFF. CDR3 DNA sequence: TGTGCCAGCAGTGTCACAGACGAGCAGTTCTTC.

The CDR3 is CASSSTGRDLAQHF. The CDR3 DNA sequence: TGTGCCAGCAGTTCGACAGGTCGAGATTTGGCCCAGCATTTT. This chain links TRBV12-3 or TRBV12-4 with TRBJ1-5, with a tentative D call TRBD1 (6 bases). Trimming took off 4 bases at V and 11 bases at J, with 18 bases between the two ends. The CDR3 runs to 14 residues.

The chain links TRBV20-1 to TRBJ1-5; a weak D match, TRBD1 (6 bases). V was cut by 3 bases and J by 5 bases, with 17 bases left in between. The CDR3 has 15 residues. Germline V gene sequence: CDR1 DFQATT, CDR2 SNEGSKA (reference sequence). Here the CDR3 reads CSARGLGRGDQPQHF. The CDR3 bases are TGCAGTGCTAGGGGTCTGGGCAGGGGCGATCAGCCCCAGCATTTT.

The chain recombines TRBV19 with TRBJ1-4; D is unclear. The CDR3 has 17 amino acids. Germline V gene lookup returns CDR1 LNHDA and CDR2 SQIVND (reference sequence). Trimming left V 1 base short and J 0 bases short, with 12 bases between. Here the CDR3 reads CASSIGFRFSTNEKLFF. The CDR3 region has the DNA TGTGCCAGTAGTATAGGTTTCAGGTTTTCAACTAATGAAAAACTGTTTTTT.

Many counts were recorded for this clonotype. The gene calls are TRBV6-1 and TRBJ2-1; no reliable D call. Germline lookup yields CDR1 MNHNS and CDR2 SASEGT. CDR3 length equals 11 residues. Trimming removed 4 bases at V and 7 bases at J, with 5 bases between. Here the CDR3 DNA reads TGTGCCAGCAGTGCCCTTAATGAGCAGTTCTTC. Amino acids: CASSALNEQFF.

This clonotype was seen ten or more times. V is TRBV28 and J is TRBJ2-3; 9 nucleotides align to TRBD1. This CDR3 region has 15 residues. The ends lost 4 bases at V and 5 bases at J; junction bases unmatched: 7. Germline CDR1 MDHEN, CDR2 SYDVKM. The DNA of the CDR3 is TGTGCCAGCAGTTCAGGGACAGGGATAGGAGATACGCAGTATTTT. Translating it yields CASSSGTGIGDTQYF.

As DNA, the CDR3 is TGTGCCAGCTCCAGACAGGTTGAGCAGTTCTTC. Translating it yields CASSRQVEQFF. The V call is TRBV11-3, the J call TRBJ2-1; the D gene is possibly TRBD1 (6 bases). CDR3 length equals 11 residues. V was shortened by 8 bases and J by 9 bases, with 11 bases between the two germline ends. Germline assignment: CDR1 SGHNT and CDR2 YENEEA. Supplemented by reference TRBV11-3 and TRBJ2-1, the full variable domain reads EAGVVQSPRYKIIEKKQPVAFWCNPISGHNTLYWYLQNLGQGPELLIRYENEEAVDDSQLPKDRFSAERLKGVDSTLKIQPAELGDSAVYLCASSRQVEQFFGPGTRLTVL.

This clonotype was seen a handful of times. This chain uses TRBV28 with TRBJ1-2, with 9 positions matching TRBD1. The V segment lost 6 bases and the J segment 8 bases; nucleotides outside the gene matches: 7. Per the germline V gene, CDR1 is MDHEN and CDR2 is SYDVKM. The CDR3 runs 13 residues. For the CDR3, the DNA is TGTGCCAGCAGCTCCCGGGACAGGGTCGGCTACACCTTC. Translation gives CASSSRDRVGYTF.

The sample holds many counts of this clonotype. V gene TRBV27 combines with J gene TRBJ2-5; 9 positions agree with TRBD2. Germline CDR1 reads MNHEY; CDR2 reads SMNVEV (reference sequence). This CDR3 is built from 16 residues. With 8 bases clipped from V and 5 bases from J, the junction kept 15 bases outside the gene matches. This chain's CDR3 is CASRLSAGGSGETQYF. In DNA form, the CDR3 reads TGTGCCAGCCGATTGTCCGCGGGAGGGTCGGGCGAGACCCAGTACTTC.

V is TRBV27 and J is TRBJ2-1; 8 bases agree with TRBD2. This CDR3 region has 14 residues. V lost 5 bases to trimming and J lost 4 bases; unmatched junction nucleotides: 4. Germline CDR1 MNHEY, CDR2 SMNVEV (reference sequence). The CDR3 loop is CASSPSGSYNEQFF. The CDR3, as DNA: TGTGCCAGCAGTCCTAGCGGGTCTTACAATGAGCAGTTCTTC.

The rearrangement uses TRBV6-1 and TRBJ2-7, with TRBD2 as a possible D gene (6 bases). Trimming cost V 4 bases and J 9 bases, with 16 bases left between them. Germline loops: CDR1 MNHNS, CDR2 SASEGT. This CDR3 region has 13 residues. The CDR3 loop reads CASSAGGIGGQYF. The CDR3 bases are TGTGCCAGCAGTGCTGGCGGGATTGGGGGGCAGTACTTC.

This clonotype was recorded many times. The chain carries TRBV3-1 and TRBJ1-1; possible D gene TRBD1, 5 bases. This CDR3 region has 16 residues. With 5 bases removed from V and 1 base from J, the gap between germline ends came to 17 bases. The germline V gene has CDR1 LGHDT and CDR2 YNNKEL (reference sequence). The CDR3 nucleotides read TGTGCCAGCAGCTCGTCCCCGGGACGGAGGAACACTGAAGCTTTCTTT. Residues: CASSSSPGRRNTEAFF.

This clonotype was counted only a few times. The rearrangement joins TRBV6-5 to TRBJ2-2, with 9 positions matching TRBD2. The CDR3 is 15 residues long. V was pared by 5 bases and J by 3 bases, with 4 bases of the junction left unmatched. Germline assignment: CDR1 MNHEY and CDR2 SVGAGI. This chain's CDR3 is CASSTSGRYTGELFF. CDR3 sequence (DNA): TGTGCCAGCAGTACTAGCGGGCGGTACACCGGGGAGCTGTTTTTT.

The chain combines TRBV5-1 with TRBJ1-1; D is undetermined. The V end lost 0 bases, the J end lost 0 bases, and 9 bases lay between the germline ends. Germline-derived CDR1 and CDR2 are SGHRS and YFSETQ. CDR3 size: 15 residues. The CDR3 sequence is CASSLGSTLNTEAFF. In DNA, the CDR3 is TGCGCCAGCAGCTTGGGTAGTACCTTGAACACTGAAGCTTTCTTT.

The chain recombines TRBV20-1 with TRBJ2-2; 7 bases agree with TRBD2. V gave up 3 bases and J gave up 4 bases; unmatched junction bases: 8. Per the germline V gene, CDR1 is DFQATT and CDR2 is SNEGSKA (reference sequence). CDR3 length: 15 residues. The CDR3 reads CSASPGRSSTGELFF. The CDR3 DNA reads TGCAGTGCTAGCCCCGGGAGGTCCTCCACCGGGGAGCTGTTTTTT.

J is TRBJ2-3 and V is TRBV9; D remains unclear. The V end was cut by 0 bases, the J end by 0 bases, with 8 bases between. The CDR3 consists of 15 residues. Germline V gene data show CDR1 as SGDLS and CDR2 as YYNGEE. CDR3 residues: CASSVEADSTDTQYF. The CDR3 bases are TGTGCCAGCAGCGTAGAGGCAGATAGCACAGATACGCAGTATTTT. Complete variable domain (other parts from reference TRBV9 and TRBJ2-3): DSGVTQTPKHLITATGQRVTLRCSPRSGDLSVYWYQQSLDQGLQFLIQYYNGEERAKGNILERFSAQQFPDLHSELNLSSLELGDSALYFCASSVEADSTDTQYFGPGTRLTVL.

This clonotype was recorded many times. The V call is TRBV7-2, the J call TRBJ1-4, with 9 bases fitting TRBD1. There are 14 residues in the CDR3. Germline CDR1 reads SGHTA; CDR2 reads FQGNSA. The V segment lost 5 bases and the J segment 7 bases; nucleotides outside the gene matches: 5. In nucleotides, the CDR3 is TGTGCCAGCAGCCCTGGGACAGGGAGTGAAAAACTGTTTTTT. It specifies CASSPGTGSEKLFF.

The CDR3 bases are TGTGCCAGTCCTTATGGCTACACCTTC. Translated: CASPYGYTF. This chain links TRBV12-3 or TRBV12-4 with TRBJ1-2, with D unresolved. The CDR3 has 9 amino acids. Trimming took off 9 bases at V and 5 bases at J, with 4 bases between the two ends.

This clonotype was observed many times. The V and J genes are TRBV29-1 and TRBJ1-1; a weak D match, TRBD1 (5 bases). The CDR3 extends over 11 amino acids. The germline V gene encodes CDR1 SQVTM and CDR2 ANQGSEA. Trimming cost V 5 bases and J 8 bases, with 12 bases left between them. The CDR3: CSVNRQTEAFF. The CDR3 DNA reads as TGCAGCGTTAACAGACAGACCGAAGCTTTCTTT.

V gene TRBV6-1 combines with J gene TRBJ2-1; TRBD2 agrees at 10 bases. The V gene's germline CDR1 is MNHNS and CDR2 SASEGT. CDR3 length equals 13 residues. V lost 7 bases and J lost 6; bases outside the gene matches: 3. The CDR3, as DNA: TGTGCCAGCAATATAGCGGGAGGCAATGAGCAGTTCTTC. The encoded protein is CASNIAGGNEQFF.

The chain recombines TRBV20-1 with TRBJ2-1, with TRBD1 matching over 8 bases. The length of the CDR3 is 18 residues. V shed 0 bases and J 8 bases; nucleotides not matched to a gene: 18. Germline V lookup: CDR1 DFQATT, CDR2 SNEGSKA (reference sequence). As DNA, the CDR3 is TGCAGTGCTAGAGATGAATTCCCCGGGACAGGAGGCTCCTATGAGCAGTTCTTC. Its protein is CSARDEFPGTGGSYEQFF.

This clonotype has just a few counts. The chain combines TRBV4-2 with TRBJ2-7; 8 bases line up with TRBD1. J gave up 3 bases and V 1 base, and 2 bases lay outside the gene matches. Germline values: CDR1 LGHNA, CDR2 YNFKEQ. The CDR3 loop spans 14 amino acids. Written as DNA, the CDR3 is TGTGCCAGCAGCCAAGCGGGACAGGTCTACGAGCAGTACTTC. This sequence encodes CASSQAGQVYEQYF.

J is TRBJ1-2 and V is TRBV4-1; 8 bases fit TRBD1. J lost 7 bases, V lost 8 bases, and 12 bases had no gene match. The CDR3 covers 14 residues. The germline V gene has CDR1 MGHRA and CDR2 YSYEKL. CDR3 coding DNA: TGCGCCAGCGCCTTAGGACAGGGATCGGGTGGCTACACCTTC. The encoded protein is CASALGQGSGGYTF.

This clonotype was observed a single time. The J gene is TRBJ2-1, the V gene TRBV4-1; TRBD2 matches 7 bases. Germline CDR1 is MGHRA and CDR2 is YSYEKL. The CDR3 length is 15 residues. J gave up 7 bases and V 1 base, and 7 bases lay outside the gene matches. CDR3 nucleotides: TGCGCCAGCAGCCAAGTAGGCGGGAGTCGGAATGAGCAGTTCTTC. Residues: CASSQVGGSRNEQFF.

This clonotype was seen only a few times. The V gene is TRBV14, the J gene TRBJ2-7; 8 positions agree with TRBD2. This CDR3 contains 13 residues. Germline CDR1 SGHDN, CDR2 FVKESK. Trimming at V came to 7 bases and at J to 4 bases, leaving 6 bases not matched to a gene. In nucleotides, the CDR3 is TGTGCCAGCATGGGAGCGGGGGCGTACGAGCAGTACTTC. Translation gives CASMGAGAYEQYF.

The CDR3 region has the DNA TGTGCCAGCAGCATTCCGGGACAGCCCTTCAATGAGCAGTTCTTC. It specifies CASSIPGQPFNEQFF. The rearrangement links TRBV13 to TRBJ2-1; 7 bases map to TRBD1. The CDR3 extends over 15 amino acids. Germline CDR1 reads PRHDT; CDR2 reads FYEKMQ (reference sequence). J gave up 6 bases and V 5 bases, and 10 bases lay outside the gene matches. Full variable domain (remainder filled in from reference TRBV13 and TRBJ2-1): AAGVIQSPRHLIKEKRETATLKCYPIPRHDTVYWYQQGPGQDPQFLISFYEKMQSDKGSIPDRFSAQQFSDYHSELNMSSLELGDSALYFCASSIPGQPFNEQFFGPGTRLTVL.

This clonotype was seen more than once but under ten times. V is TRBV19 and J is TRBJ2-7; D is tentatively TRBD1 or TRBD2 (6 bases each). The germline CDR1 and CDR2 sequences are LNHDA and SQIVND (reference sequence). V was trimmed by 5 bases and J by 6 bases, leaving 14 bases between them. The CDR3 covers 13 residues. In nucleotides, the CDR3 is TGTGCCAGTAGTTCAGGGGACTCCGGCGAGCAGTACTTC. This gives the protein CASSSGDSGEQYF.